This T cell receptor beta chain was captured by sequencing in a study of blood T cell repertoires in COVID-19. Study summary: Donors in the United States, Italy and Spain gave samples during acute or convalescent COVID-19. PBMCs, B-cell-depleted T cells, or T cells were the source of the cDNA or gDNA that made up the material.

Authors' analysis steps: Reference gene primer amplification yielded estimated nucleated cell counts. Sequenced by immunoSEQ multiplex PCR; TCRdb stores in-frame clones only, minus some. The V and J calls and clone size were taken over from that table, and D and trimming were inferred from the DNA. The table has a few hundred thousand clones, around 90% seen once. This clone appeared a single time. This CDR3 is 14 amino acids long. V lost 1 base and J 7 bases, leaving 11 bases between the germline ends. Germline V gives CDR1 SGHRS, CDR2 YFSETQ. Material for sequencing was peripheral blood. The clonotype was recovered from a middle-aged man with acute or convalescent COVID-19. This sequence joins TRBV5-1 and TRBJ1-4, with TRBD1 as a possible D gene (6 bases). CDR3 DNA sequence: TGCGCCAGCAGCTTGCAGGGGAATTTTGAAAAACTGTTTTTT. It codes for CASSLQGNFEKLFF.